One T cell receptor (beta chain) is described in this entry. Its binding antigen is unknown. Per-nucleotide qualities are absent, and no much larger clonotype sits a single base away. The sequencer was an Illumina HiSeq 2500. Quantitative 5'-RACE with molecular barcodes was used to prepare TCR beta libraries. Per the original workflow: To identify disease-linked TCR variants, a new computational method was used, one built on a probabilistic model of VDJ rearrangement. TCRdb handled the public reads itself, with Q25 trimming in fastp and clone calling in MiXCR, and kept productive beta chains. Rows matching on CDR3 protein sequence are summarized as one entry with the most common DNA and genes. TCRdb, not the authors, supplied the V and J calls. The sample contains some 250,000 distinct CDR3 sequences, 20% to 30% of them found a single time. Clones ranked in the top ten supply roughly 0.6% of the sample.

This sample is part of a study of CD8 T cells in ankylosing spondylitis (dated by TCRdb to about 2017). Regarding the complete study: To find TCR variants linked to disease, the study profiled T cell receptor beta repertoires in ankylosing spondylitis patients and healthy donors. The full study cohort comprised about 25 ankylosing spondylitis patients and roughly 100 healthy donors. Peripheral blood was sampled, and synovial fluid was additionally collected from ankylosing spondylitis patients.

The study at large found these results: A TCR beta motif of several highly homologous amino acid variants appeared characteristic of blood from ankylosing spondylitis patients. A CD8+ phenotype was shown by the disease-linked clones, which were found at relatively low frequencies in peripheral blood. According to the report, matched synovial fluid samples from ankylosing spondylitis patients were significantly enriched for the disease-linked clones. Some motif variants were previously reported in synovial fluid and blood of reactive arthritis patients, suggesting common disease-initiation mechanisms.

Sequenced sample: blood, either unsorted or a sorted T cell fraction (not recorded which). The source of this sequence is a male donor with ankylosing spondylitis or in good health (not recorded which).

The CDR3 is CSVEDPGQGTPGEQYF. The DNA sequence reads TGCAGCGTTGAAGATCCGGGACAGGGGACCCCAGGGGAGCAGTACTTC. The chain uses TRBV29-1 and TRBJ2-7, with 10 central nucleotides matching TRBD1. The CDR3 covers 16 residues, taking in both the cysteine and the phenylalanine. The read is trimmed to its CDR3 DNA, 48 bases read in frame from base 1. The germline V gene gives CDR1 as SQVTM and CDR2 as ANQGSEA. For this chain, trimming is 0 bases at the V end and 7 bases at the J end, and the number of junction bases without a gene match is 12.